A selection of T cell receptor beta chains follows, all from one sample in a study of cytomegalovirus exposure and HLA in healthy donors. TCRdb's copy holds only in-frame clones and misses some; the assay was immunoSEQ multiplex PCR. Of approximately 150,000 clones listed, 80% are singletons. Sample: PBMCs. Receptor source: a man aged 40-49 years in good health and CMV-seronegative. Each CDR3 is given with its conserved first and last residue. A D gene is named only where the DNA matches it firmly. The size of a clone is reported for some rows only, either as once, few or many, or as a class for expanded clones.

D gene: NA; J gene: TRBJ2-1; clone size: NA; V gene: TRBV19; CDR3 protein: CASSKGVRAGYYNEQFF; CDR3 DNA: TGTGCCAGTAGTAAGGGGGTAAGAGCAGGGTACTACAATGAGCAGTTCTTC
D gene: TRBD2; J gene: TRBJ2-3; clone size: NA; V gene: TRBV19; CDR3 protein: CASTTSGATDTQYF; CDR3 DNA: TGTGCCAGTACCACTAGCGGGGCCACAGATACGCAGTATTTT
D gene: TRBD2; J gene: TRBJ2-2; clone size: NA; V gene: TRBV4-1; CDR3 protein: CASSQPTSGVNTGELFF; CDR3 DNA: TGCGCCAGCAGCCAGCCGACTAGCGGGGTGAACACCGGGGAGCTGTTTTTT
D gene: NA; J gene: TRBJ1-6; clone size: NA; V gene: TRBV25-1; CDR3 protein: CASSGNWGVISPLHF; CDR3 DNA: TGTGCCAGCAGTGGAAATTGGGGGGTAATTTCACCCCTCCACTTT
D gene: NA; J gene: TRBJ1-1; clone size: NA; V gene: TRBV5-1; CDR3 protein: CASSTSTGGGTEAFF; CDR3 DNA: TGCGCCAGCAGCACCTCGACAGGTGGGGGTACTGAAGCTTTCTTT
D gene: NA; J gene: TRBJ2-3; clone size: NA; V gene: TRBV20-1; CDR3 protein: CSAQEVDTQYF; CDR3 DNA: TGCAGTGCACAAGAGGTAGATACGCAGTATTTT
D gene: TRBD1; J gene: TRBJ2-7; clone size: NA; V gene: TRBV6-5; CDR3 protein: CASSSIGTGFYEQYF; CDR3 DNA: TGTGCCAGCAGCTCCATCGGGACAGGGTTTTACGAGCAGTACTTC
D gene: NA; J gene: TRBJ2-7; clone size: NA; V gene: TRBV11-2; CDR3 protein: CASSTWTEGDEQYF; CDR3 DNA: TGTGCCAGCAGCACGTGGACCGAGGGGGACGAGCAGTACTTC
D gene: TRBD1; J gene: TRBJ2-5; clone size: few; V gene: TRBV29-1; CDR3 protein: CSVVRTGGETQYF; CDR3 DNA: TGCAGCGTTGTTAGGACAGGGGGAGAGACCCAGTACTTC
D gene: NA; J gene: TRBJ1-5; clone size: NA; V gene: TRBV28; CDR3 protein: CASSLRGGGNQPQHF; CDR3 DNA: TGTGCCAGCAGTTTAAGGGGAGGCGGCAATCAGCCCCAGCATTTT
D gene: TRBD2; J gene: TRBJ2-1; clone size: few; V gene: TRBV5-4; CDR3 protein: CASSFGLGVVYEQFF; CDR3 DNA: TGTGCCAGCAGCTTCGGACTAGGGGTAGTCTATGAGCAGTTCTTC
D gene: NA; J gene: TRBJ2-3; clone size: NA; V gene: TRBV5-1; CDR3 protein: CASSLSGPSTDTQYF; CDR3 DNA: TGCGCCAGCAGCTTGAGTGGGCCGAGCACAGATACGCAGTATTTT
D gene: NA; J gene: TRBJ1-6; clone size: NA; V gene: TRBV19; CDR3 protein: CASSIPPSWTLHF; CDR3 DNA: TGTGCCAGTAGTATTCCCCCTAGTTGGACCCTCCACTTT
D gene: NA; J gene: TRBJ1-1; clone size: NA; V gene: TRBV2; CDR3 protein: CASSDGGSTEAFF; CDR3 DNA: TGTGCCAGCAGTGACGGGGGTAGCACTGAAGCTTTCTTT
D gene: TRBD1; J gene: TRBJ2-3; clone size: NA; V gene: TRBV2; CDR3 protein: CASNREGQGTDTQYF; CDR3 DNA: TGTGCCAGCAACAGAGAAGGACAGGGCACAGATACGCAGTATTTT
D gene: NA; J gene: TRBJ1-4; clone size: NA; V gene: TRBV11-2; CDR3 protein: CASSLEMTGPSEKLFF; CDR3 DNA: TGTGCCAGCAGCTTAGAAATGACCGGGCCTAGCGAAAAACTGTTTTTT
D gene: TRBD1; J gene: TRBJ2-7; clone size: few; V gene: TRBV2; CDR3 protein: CASSERTGGSYEQYF; CDR3 DNA: TGTGCCAGCAGTGAACGGACAGGGGGGTCCTACGAGCAGTACTTC
D gene: NA; J gene: TRBJ1-5; clone size: once; V gene: TRBV30; CDR3 protein: CAWSLAQGQPQHF; CDR3 DNA: TGTGCCTGGAGTCTAGCACAGGGTCAGCCCCAGCATTTT
D gene: NA; J gene: TRBJ2-5; clone size: NA; V gene: TRBV6-5; CDR3 protein: CASSTLAKQETQYF; CDR3 DNA: TGTGCCAGCAGTACCCTAGCGAAGCAAGAGACCCAGTACTTC
D gene: NA; J gene: TRBJ2-5; clone size: NA; V gene: TRBV2; CDR3 protein: CASSRMEGPGETQYF; CDR3 DNA: TGTGCCAGCAGCCGAATGGAGGGGCCGGGGGAGACCCAGTACTTC
D gene: NA; J gene: TRBJ1-5; clone size: few; V gene: TRBV6-1; CDR3 protein: CASSVRASNQPQHF; CDR3 DNA: TGTGCCAGCAGTGTCAGGGCCAGCAATCAGCCCCAGCATTTT
D gene: NA; J gene: TRBJ1-1; clone size: NA; V gene: TRBV2; CDR3 protein: CASSEIRADTEAFF; CDR3 DNA: TGTGCCAGCAGTGAAATCCGAGCGGATACTGAAGCTTTCTTT
D gene: TRBD2; J gene: TRBJ2-2; clone size: NA; V gene: TRBV9; CDR3 protein: CASSVEGAGGPTGELFF; CDR3 DNA: TGTGCCAGCAGCGTAGAGGGAGCGGGGGGGCCCACCGGGGAGCTGTTTTTT
D gene: NA; J gene: TRBJ1-2; clone size: NA; V gene: TRBV30; CDR3 protein: CAWSHGDNYGYTF; CDR3 DNA: TGTGCCTGGAGTCACGGAGATAACTATGGCTACACCTTC
D gene: NA; J gene: TRBJ2-1; clone size: few; V gene: TRBV7-8; CDR3 protein: CASSSGRGSNEQFF; CDR3 DNA: TGTGCCAGCAGCTCGGGCCGGGGTAGCAATGAGCAGTTCTTC
D gene: TRBD1; J gene: TRBJ2-7; clone size: NA; V gene: TRBV7-8; CDR3 protein: CASSTGGTGGYEQYF; CDR3 DNA: TGTGCCAGCAGCACCGGGGGGACAGGGGGCTACGAGCAGTACTTC
D gene: TRBD1; J gene: TRBJ1-6; clone size: NA; V gene: TRBV5-4; CDR3 protein: CASSYDRERSPLHF; CDR3 DNA: TGTGCCAGCAGCTACGACAGGGAACGTTCACCCCTCCACTTT
D gene: NA; J gene: TRBJ1-1; clone size: few; V gene: TRBV30; CDR3 protein: CAWSAMNTEAFF; CDR3 DNA: TGTGCCTGGAGCGCTATGAACACTGAAGCTTTCTTT